Given below is one TCR beta chain in context. Assay used: immunoSEQ multiplex PCR; TCRdb lists only in-frame clones, some missing. The table shows hundreds of thousands of clones, with roughly nine tenths occurring only once. The sample belongs to a study of blood T cell repertoires in COVID-19. On the study more broadly: The United States, Italy and Spain were the sources of the acute and convalescent COVID-19 samples.

The CDR3 loop spans 13 amino acids. The germline V gene encodes CDR1 PRHDT and CDR2 FYEKMQ (reference sequence). V lost 7 bases to trimming and J lost 2 bases, with 11 bases between them. The specimen sequenced was PBMCs or T cells enriched from blood (not recorded which). This clonotype was sampled from a woman in her thirties who had recovered from COVID-19. The V gene is TRBV13, the J gene TRBJ2-5, with D perhaps TRBD2 (6 bases). The CDR3 sequence: CASTSGVQETQYF. CDR3 in DNA: TGTGCCAGCACTTCGGGGGTACAAGAGACCCAGTACTTC.